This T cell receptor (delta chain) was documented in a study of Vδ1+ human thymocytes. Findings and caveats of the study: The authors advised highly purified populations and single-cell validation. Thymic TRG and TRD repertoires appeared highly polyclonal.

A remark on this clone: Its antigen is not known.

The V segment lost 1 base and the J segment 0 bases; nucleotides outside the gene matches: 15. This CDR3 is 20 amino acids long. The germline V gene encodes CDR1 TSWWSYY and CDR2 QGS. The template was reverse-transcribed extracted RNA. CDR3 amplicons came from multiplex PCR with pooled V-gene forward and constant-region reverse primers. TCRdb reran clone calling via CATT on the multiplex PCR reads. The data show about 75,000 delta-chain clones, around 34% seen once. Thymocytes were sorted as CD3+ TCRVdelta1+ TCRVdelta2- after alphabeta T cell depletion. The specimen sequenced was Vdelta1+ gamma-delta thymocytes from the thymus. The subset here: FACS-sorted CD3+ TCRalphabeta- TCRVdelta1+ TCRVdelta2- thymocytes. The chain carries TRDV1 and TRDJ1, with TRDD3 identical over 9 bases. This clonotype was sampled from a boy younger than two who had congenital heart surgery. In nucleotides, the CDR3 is TGTGCTCTTGGGGAACGATATCCCCTACTGGGGGAAAGGTACACCGATAAACTCATCTTT. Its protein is CALGERYPLLGERYTDKLIF.